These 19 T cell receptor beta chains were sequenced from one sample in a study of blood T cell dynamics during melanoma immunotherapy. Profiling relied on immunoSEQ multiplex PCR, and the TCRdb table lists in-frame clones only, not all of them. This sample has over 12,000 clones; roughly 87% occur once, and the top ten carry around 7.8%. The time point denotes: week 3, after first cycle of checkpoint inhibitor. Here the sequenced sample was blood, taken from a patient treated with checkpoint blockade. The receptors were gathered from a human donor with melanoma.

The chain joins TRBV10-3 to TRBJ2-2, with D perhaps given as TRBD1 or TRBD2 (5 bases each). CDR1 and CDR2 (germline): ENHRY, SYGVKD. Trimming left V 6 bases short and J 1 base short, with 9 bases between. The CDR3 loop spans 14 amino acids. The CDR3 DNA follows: TGTGCCATCAGCGGGACGCAGAACACCGGGGAGCTGTTTTTT. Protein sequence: CAISGTQNTGELFF.

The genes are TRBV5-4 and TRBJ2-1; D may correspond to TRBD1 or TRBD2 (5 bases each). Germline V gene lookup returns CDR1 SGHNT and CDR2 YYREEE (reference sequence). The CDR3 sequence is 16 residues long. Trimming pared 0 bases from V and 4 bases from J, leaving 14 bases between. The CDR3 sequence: CASSLGGRTGYNEQFF. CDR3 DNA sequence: TGTGCCAGCAGCTTGGGGGGCCGGACGGGATACAATGAGCAGTTCTTC.

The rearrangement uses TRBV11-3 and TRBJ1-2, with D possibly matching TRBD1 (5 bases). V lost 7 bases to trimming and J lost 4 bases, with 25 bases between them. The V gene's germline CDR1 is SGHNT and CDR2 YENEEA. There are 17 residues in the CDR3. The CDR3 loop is CASTPSFTWGSFYGYTF. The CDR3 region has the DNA TGTGCCAGCACCCCTTCATTTACTTGGGGCAGCTTCTATGGCTACACCTTC.

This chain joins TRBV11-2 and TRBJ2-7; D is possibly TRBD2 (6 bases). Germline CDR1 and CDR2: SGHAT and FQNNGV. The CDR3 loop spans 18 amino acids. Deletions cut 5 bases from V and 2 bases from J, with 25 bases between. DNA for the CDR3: TGTGCCAGCAGCCCACTAAACCGGGGCTCGGGAGTCCCCTACGAGCAGTACTTC. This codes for CASSPLNRGSGVPYEQYF.

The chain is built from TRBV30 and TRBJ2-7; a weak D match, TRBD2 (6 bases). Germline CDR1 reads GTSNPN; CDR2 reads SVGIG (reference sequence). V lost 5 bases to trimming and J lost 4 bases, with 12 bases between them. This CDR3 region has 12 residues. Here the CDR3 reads CAWGGMSYEQYF. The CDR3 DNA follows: TGTGCCTGGGGCGGGATGTCGTACGAGCAGTACTTC.

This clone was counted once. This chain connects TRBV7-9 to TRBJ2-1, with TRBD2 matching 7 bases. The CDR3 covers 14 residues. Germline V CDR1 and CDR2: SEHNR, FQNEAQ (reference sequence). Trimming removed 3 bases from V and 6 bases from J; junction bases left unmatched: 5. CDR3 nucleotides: TGTGCCAGCAGCTTTGGCGGGAGTGGCAATGAGCAGTTCTTC. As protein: CASSFGGSGNEQFF. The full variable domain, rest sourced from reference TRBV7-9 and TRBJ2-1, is DTGVSQNPRHKITKRGQNVTFRCDPISEHNRLYWYRQTLGQGPEFLTYFQNEAQLEKSRLLSDRFSAERPKGSFSTLEIQRTEQGDSAMYLCASSFGGSGNEQFFGPGTRLTVL.

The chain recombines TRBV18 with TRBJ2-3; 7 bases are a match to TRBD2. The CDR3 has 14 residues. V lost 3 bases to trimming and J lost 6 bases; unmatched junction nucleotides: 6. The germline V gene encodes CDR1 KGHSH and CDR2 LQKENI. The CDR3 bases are TGTGCCAGCTCACCGGGCCGGGGAGGGGATACGCAGTATTTT. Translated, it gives CASSPGRGGDTQYF. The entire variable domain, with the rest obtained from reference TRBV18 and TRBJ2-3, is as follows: NAGVMQNPRHLVRRRGQEARLRCSPMKGHSHVYWYRQLPEEGLKFMVYLQKENIIDESGMPKERFSAEFPKEGPSILRIQQVVRGDSAAYFCASSPGRGGDTQYFGPGTRLTVL.

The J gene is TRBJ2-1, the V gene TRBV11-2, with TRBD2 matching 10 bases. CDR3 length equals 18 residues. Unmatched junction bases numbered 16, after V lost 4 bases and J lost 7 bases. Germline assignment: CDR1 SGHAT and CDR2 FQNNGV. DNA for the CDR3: TGTGCCAGCAGCTCCCGACTAGCGGGCAAAGGAGAGGGTAATGAGCAGTTCTTC. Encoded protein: CASSSRLAGKGEGNEQFF.

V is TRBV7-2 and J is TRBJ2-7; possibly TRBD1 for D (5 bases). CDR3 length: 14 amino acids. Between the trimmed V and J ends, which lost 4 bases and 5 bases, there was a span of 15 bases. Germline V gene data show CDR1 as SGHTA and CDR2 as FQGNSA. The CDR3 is CASSSQGNGDEQYF. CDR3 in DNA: TGTGCCAGCAGCTCGCAGGGTAATGGAGACGAGCAGTACTTC.

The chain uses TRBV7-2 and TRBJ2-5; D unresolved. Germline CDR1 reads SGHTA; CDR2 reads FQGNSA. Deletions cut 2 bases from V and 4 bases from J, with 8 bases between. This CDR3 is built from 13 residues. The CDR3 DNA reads TGTGCCAGCAGCTTATCCCCTTTAGAGACCCAGTACTTC. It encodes CASSLSPLETQYF.

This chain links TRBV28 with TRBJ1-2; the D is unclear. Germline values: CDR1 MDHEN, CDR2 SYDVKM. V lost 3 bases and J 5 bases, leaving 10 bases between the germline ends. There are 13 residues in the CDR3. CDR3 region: CASSFGQLYGYTF. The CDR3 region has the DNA TGTGCCAGCAGTTTCGGGCAGCTTTATGGCTACACCTTC.

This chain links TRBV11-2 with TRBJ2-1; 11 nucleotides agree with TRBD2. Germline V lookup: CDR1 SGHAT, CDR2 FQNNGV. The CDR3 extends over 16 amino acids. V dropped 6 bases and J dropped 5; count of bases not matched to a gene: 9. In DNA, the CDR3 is TGTGCCAGCAGATACCATAGCGGGGGGGCTCACAATGAGCAGTTCTTC. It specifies CASRYHSGGAHNEQFF.

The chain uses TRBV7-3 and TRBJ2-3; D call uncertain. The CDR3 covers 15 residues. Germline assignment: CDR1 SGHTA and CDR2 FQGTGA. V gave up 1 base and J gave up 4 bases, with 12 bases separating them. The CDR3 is CASSLIGFQADTQYF. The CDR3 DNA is TGTGCCAGCAGCTTAATAGGGTTCCAGGCAGATACGCAGTATTTT. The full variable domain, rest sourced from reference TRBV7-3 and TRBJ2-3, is GAGVSQTPSNKVTEKGKYVELRCDPISGHTALYWYRQSLGQGPEFLIYFQGTGAADDSGLPNDRFFAVRPEGSVSTLKIQRTERGDSAVYLCASSLIGFQADTQYFGPGTRLTVL.

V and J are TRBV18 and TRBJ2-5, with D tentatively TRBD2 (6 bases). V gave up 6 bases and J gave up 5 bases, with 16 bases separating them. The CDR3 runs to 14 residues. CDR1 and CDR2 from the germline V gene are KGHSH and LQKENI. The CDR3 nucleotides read TGTGCCAGCTCGCGTGCCCGAAGCGGGGAGACCCAGTACTTC. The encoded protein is CASSRARSGETQYF. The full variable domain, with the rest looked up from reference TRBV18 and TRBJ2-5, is NAGVMQNPRHLVRRRGQEARLRCSPMKGHSHVYWYRQLPEEGLKFMVYLQKENIIDESGMPKERFSAEFPKEGPSILRIQQVVRGDSAAYFCASSRARSGETQYFGPGTRLLVL.

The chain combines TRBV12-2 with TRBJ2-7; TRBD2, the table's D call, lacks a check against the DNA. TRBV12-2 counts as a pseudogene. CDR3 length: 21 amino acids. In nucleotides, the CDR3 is TGTGCAAGTCGCTTAGGAGTGCCCCTAACTAGCGGGAGGCCAACAACCTACGAGCAGTACTTC. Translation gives CASRLGVPLTSGRPTTYEQYF.

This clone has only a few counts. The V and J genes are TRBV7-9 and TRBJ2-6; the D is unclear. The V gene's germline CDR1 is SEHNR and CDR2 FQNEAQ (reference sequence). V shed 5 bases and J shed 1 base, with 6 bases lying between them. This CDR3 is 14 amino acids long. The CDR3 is CASSRSSGANVLTF. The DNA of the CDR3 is TGTGCCAGCAGCCGCTCTTCTGGGGCCAACGTCCTGACTTTC.

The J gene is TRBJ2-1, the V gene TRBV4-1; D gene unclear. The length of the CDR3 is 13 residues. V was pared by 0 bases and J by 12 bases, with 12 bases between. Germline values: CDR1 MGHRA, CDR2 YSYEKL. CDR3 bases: TGCGCCAGCAGCCAAGATGTCGCGGCGAGGCAGTTCTTC. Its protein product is CASSQDVAARQFF.

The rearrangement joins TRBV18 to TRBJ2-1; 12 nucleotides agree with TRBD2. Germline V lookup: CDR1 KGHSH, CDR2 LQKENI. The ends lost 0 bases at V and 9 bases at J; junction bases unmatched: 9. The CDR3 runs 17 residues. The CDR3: CASSPPLLAGGGGEQFF. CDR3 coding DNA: TGTGCCAGCTCACCACCGTTACTAGCGGGAGGTGGTGGTGAGCAGTTCTTC.

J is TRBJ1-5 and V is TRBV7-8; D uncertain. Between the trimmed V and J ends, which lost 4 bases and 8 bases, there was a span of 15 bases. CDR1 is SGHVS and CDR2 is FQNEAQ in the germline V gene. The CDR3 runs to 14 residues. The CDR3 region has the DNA TGTGCCAGCAGCTCGGGCAGATCAAGGAAGCCCCAGCATTTT. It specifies CASSSGRSRKPQHF.